This T cell receptor beta chain was recorded in a study of CD8+CD57+ T cells in acquired aplastic anemia. Both TCR beta VDJ combination and CDR3 sequence profiling were carried out. Genomic DNA was the template for this profiling. One entry per CDR3 protein results from TCRdb running MiXCR on the reads. The sample holds roughly 500,000 distinct CDR3 sequences; around a third are singletons and the top ten take approximately 0.82%. This clonotype was seen a handful of times. V lost 4 bases and J 0 bases, leaving 13 bases between the germline ends. This CDR3 is 16 amino acids long. Germline V gives CDR1 MNHNS, CDR2 SASEGT. Patients chosen for sequencing had shown CD8+CD57+ cell expansion by flow cytometry.

The chain has TRBV6-1 and TRBJ2-1; D possibly corresponds to TRBD2 (5 bases). Sequenced material: sorted CD4+, CD8+, or CD8+CD57+ T cells (not recorded which) from PBMCs. This clonotype was obtained from a human donor with aplastic anemia. The CDR3 loop reads CASSVWRTSSYNEQFF. The CDR3 region has the DNA TGTGCCAGCAGTGTTTGGAGGACGAGCTCCTACAATGAGCAGTTCTTC.